Each of the 27 T cell receptor beta chains below was sequenced from the same sample in a study of CD8+ T cells in alopecia areata. Treatment reported: oral pan-JAK inhibitor, 5-10 mg twice daily. Once RNA had been extracted, it was reverse transcribed into cDNA to act as the sequencing template. Data came from immunoSEQ multiplex PCR; TCRdb stores just in-frame clones and leaves some out. The repertoire includes about 210,000 clones, roughly 64% of them detected once, and around 4% sits in the top ten. This specimen was CD4+ T cells sorted from blood, taken at week 4, from a patient treated with tofacitinib. The receptors stem from a human donor with alopecia areata.

The sample holds one count of this clone. This chain uses TRBV30 with TRBJ2-5; D possibly uses TRBD1 or TRBD2 (5 bases each). Looked up from germline, CDR1 is GTSNPN and CDR2 is SVGIG (reference sequence). Deletions cut 2 bases from V and 5 bases from J, with 18 bases between. The CDR3 contains 15 residues. CDR3 amino acids: CAWSRPGRERETQYF. Here the CDR3 DNA reads TGTGCCTGGAGTAGACCGGGCAGGGAGAGGGAGACCCAGTACTTC.

The chain has TRBV30 and TRBJ1-1, with 7 bases that match TRBD1. The germline V gene encodes CDR1 GTSNPN and CDR2 SVGIG (reference sequence). This CDR3 has 12 amino acids. The V and J ends lost 0 bases and 11 bases, in that order; junction bases with no gene match: 6. CDR3 region: CAWSVTGGQAFF. The CDR3 DNA is TGTGCCTGGAGTGTAACCGGGGGACAGGCTTTCTTT.

V usage is TRBV6-5 and J usage is TRBJ1-6; the D gene is possibly TRBD1 (6 bases). Germline CDR1 and CDR2: MNHEY and SVGAGI. The CDR3 length is 15 residues. V was shortened by 2 bases and J by 8 bases, with 13 bases between the two germline ends. CDR3 sequence (DNA): TGTGCCAGCAGTTACGCGGGGGGCCGTCATTCACCCCTCCACTTT. It specifies CASSYAGGRHSPLHF.

The chain joins TRBV4-3 to TRBJ1-6, with 11 bases that match TRBD1. Germline V lookup: CDR1 LGHNA, CDR2 YSLEER. This CDR3 region has 16 residues. J was trimmed by 8 bases and V by 0 bases; bases with no gene match: 3. The CDR3 nucleotides are TGCGCCAGCAGCCAAGAGCTGGACAGGGGGCATTCACCCCTCCACTTT. Translating it yields CASSQELDRGHSPLHF.

This chain links TRBV2 with TRBJ2-2; D not resolved. This CDR3 has 13 residues. The V gene lost 1 base and the J gene lost 7 bases, with 7 bases spanning the gap. The V gene's germline CDR1 is SNHLY and CDR2 FYNNEI. CDR3 amino acids: CASSEENVGELFF. CDR3 sequence (DNA): TGTGCCAGCAGTGAAGAGAATGTCGGGGAGCTGTTTTTT.

This clone was picked up a small number of times. Within the sample, other DNA sequences also encode this same CDR3. This chain links TRBV5-6 with TRBJ2-1; no clear D gene. This CDR3 contains 15 residues. Per germline, CDR1 SGHDT and CDR2 YYEEEE. V was trimmed by 2 bases and J by 0 bases, leaving 9 bases between them. In DNA form, the CDR3 reads TGTGCCAGCAGCTTCCTCCTAAGCTCCTACAATGAGCAGTTCTTC. As protein: CASSFLLSSYNEQFF.

The V gene is TRBV5-4, the J gene TRBJ1-2; D remains unclear. V was pared by 2 bases and J by 4 bases, with 9 bases between. The CDR3 extends over 13 amino acids. Germline CDR1 and CDR2: SGHNT and YYREEE (reference sequence). In DNA, the CDR3 is TGTGCCAGCAGCTTTATCGGTCTCTATGGCTACACCTTC. This gives the protein CASSFIGLYGYTF.

This chain uses TRBV5-1 with TRBJ2-7; D assignment may be TRBD1 or TRBD2 (5 bases each). V lost 1 base, J lost 3 bases, and 14 bases lay in between. CDR1 is SGHRS and CDR2 is YFSETQ in the germline V gene. CDR3 length equals 15 residues. CDR3 sequence reads: CASSLRDLDDYEQYF. Written as DNA, the CDR3 is TGCGCCAGCAGCTTGCGGGACCTAGATGACTACGAGCAGTACTTC.

The V call is TRBV5-1, the J call TRBJ1-2; D is unresolved. The CDR3 loop spans 13 amino acids. Germline CDR1 is SGHRS and CDR2 is YFSETQ. V lost 4 bases and J lost 6, with 13 bases in between. The CDR3 is CASSPTGVNGYTF. As DNA, the CDR3 is TGCGCCAGCAGCCCGACTGGGGTGAATGGCTACACCTTC.

The rearrangement uses TRBV5-1 and TRBJ2-1; D gene ambiguous. This CDR3 is 11 amino acids long. Germline CDR1 and CDR2: SGHRS and YFSETQ. V was pared by 4 bases and J by 4 bases, with 3 bases between. As DNA, the CDR3 is TGCGCCAGCAGCCTATACAATGAGCAGTTCTTC. This sequence encodes CASSLYNEQFF.

The rearrangement links TRBV4-2 to TRBJ1-4, with 7 nucleotides matching TRBD1. This CDR3 has 14 amino acids. Germline CDR1 is LGHNA and CDR2 is YNFKEQ. The trim removed 4 bases at V and 7 bases at J, leaving 6 bases unmatched. The CDR3 is CASSPGTASEKLFF. In nucleotides, the CDR3 is TGTGCCAGCAGCCCCGGGACAGCCTCTGAAAAACTGTTTTTT.

This clone has just one count. The J gene is TRBJ1-4, the V gene TRBV2; D unclear. This CDR3 has 14 residues. CDR1 is SNHLY, CDR2 FYNNEI, per germline. Trimming shortened V by 3 bases and J by 5 bases, and 10 bases separated the two germline ends. The CDR3 region has the DNA TGTGCCAGCAGTGAGGGCAGCGTAAATGAAAAACTGTTTTTT. Amino acid sequence: CASSEGSVNEKLFF.

The chain joins TRBV6-5 to TRBJ1-2, with TRBD1 as a possible D gene (5 bases). From germline, CDR1 is MNHEY and CDR2 SVGAGI. The CDR3 spans 15 residues. V was pared by 2 bases and J by 2 bases, with 12 bases between. CDR3 in DNA: TGTGCCAGCAGTTACGGTCCAGGGTACAACTATGGCTACACCTTC. This encodes CASSYGPGYNYGYTF.

This chain joins TRBV6-5 and TRBJ2-2; D ambiguous. This CDR3 region has 13 residues. V was trimmed by 5 bases and J by 5 bases, leaving 9 bases between them. Germline V gene data show CDR1 as MNHEY and CDR2 as SVGAGI. This chain's CDR3 is CASSTPGTGELFF. The CDR3 bases are TGTGCCAGCAGTACCCCCGGTACCGGGGAGCTGTTTTTT.

This clone was recorded once. The genes are TRBV15 and TRBJ1-1; 8 positions agree with TRBD1. Germline loops: CDR1 LNHNV, CDR2 YYDKDF (reference sequence). This CDR3 is built from 13 residues. The junction had 5 bases not matched to a gene; V was cut back by 8 bases and J by 3 bases. CDR3 bases: TGTGCCACCGACAGGGGTGAACACACTGAAGCTTTCTTT. Encoded protein: CATDRGEHTEAFF.

The rearrangement joins TRBV29-1 to TRBJ2-3; D gene unclear. This CDR3 has 11 amino acids. Trimming took 4 bases from V and 4 from J, leaving 6 bases between them. Per the germline V gene, CDR1 is SQVTM and CDR2 is ANQGSEA. In nucleotides, the CDR3 is TGCAGCGTTGTTCTTGCAGATACGCAGTATTTT. This sequence encodes CSVVLADTQYF.

This sequence joins TRBV5-6 and TRBJ1-1, with 10 positions matching TRBD1. CDR1 and CDR2 (germline): SGHDT, YYEEEE. Trimming cost V 4 bases and J 5 bases; bases outside gene matches: 5. CDR3 size: 14 residues. The CDR3 loop is CASSRQGAGTEAFF. CDR3 nucleotide sequence: TGTGCCAGCAGCAGACAGGGGGCTGGGACTGAAGCTTTCTTT.

This clone has only a few counts. CDR3 amino acids: CASSGQGYNEQFF. In nucleotides, the CDR3 is TGTGCCAGCAGCGGACAGGGGTACAATGAGCAGTTCTTC. The rearrangement joins TRBV2 to TRBJ2-1; 9 bases agree with TRBD1. Trimming at V came to 6 bases and at J to 4 bases, leaving 1 base not matched to a gene. From germline, CDR1 is SNHLY and CDR2 FYNNEI. CDR3 size: 13 residues.

V is TRBV15 and J is TRBJ1-5; the D gene is possibly TRBD1 (5 bases). V shed 0 bases and J shed 2 bases, with 23 bases lying between them. The CDR3 is 20 residues long. The germline CDR1 and CDR2 sequences are LNHNV and YYDKDF (reference sequence). The CDR3 sequence is CATSREGTGGFGLGNQPQHF. CDR3 coding DNA: TGTGCCACCAGCAGAGAGGGAACAGGAGGGTTTGGGTTAGGCAATCAGCCCCAGCATTTT.

The CDR3 protein is CASSVDPGATYGYTF. The CDR3 bases are TGTGCCAGCAGCGTAGACCCGGGGGCGACCTATGGCTACACCTTC. The chain uses TRBV9 and TRBJ1-2, with D possibly matching TRBD1 (6 bases). Germline values: CDR1 SGDLS, CDR2 YYNGEE. V dropped 0 bases and J dropped 4 bases, with 13 bases sitting between them. This CDR3 has 15 amino acids.

This clone was counted between two and nine times. The V and J genes are TRBV4-3 and TRBJ2-3; either TRBD1 or TRBD2 may supply D (5 bases each). Trimming left V 3 bases short and J 4 bases short, with 14 bases between. The germline V gene has CDR1 LGHNA and CDR2 YSLEER. The CDR3 has 15 residues. The CDR3 DNA follows: TGCGCCAGCAGCCACGGGACCGGCAAAGCAGATACGCAGTATTTT. This sequence encodes CASSHGTGKADTQYF.

This chain joins TRBV7-8 and TRBJ2-1, with D unresolved. The germline V gene encodes CDR1 SGHVS and CDR2 FQNEAQ. The CDR3 extends over 15 amino acids. Trimming took 7 bases from V and 0 from J, leaving 13 bases between them. The chain's CDR3 is CASTLLGYSYNEQFF. The DNA of the CDR3 is TGTGCCAGCACCCTTTTGGGCTACTCCTACAATGAGCAGTTCTTC.

The chain is built from TRBV4-3 and TRBJ1-5; D remains ambiguous. CDR1 is LGHNA and CDR2 is YSLEER in the germline V gene. The V end lost 0 bases, the J end lost 4 bases, and 10 bases lay between the germline ends. The CDR3 sequence is 15 residues long. The CDR3 is CASSQDEGGNQPQHF. The CDR3 coding sequence is TGCGCCAGCAGCCAAGATGAAGGTGGAAATCAGCCCCAGCATTTT.

This clone showed up just a few times. The V call is TRBV7-3, the J call TRBJ1-1, with 7 bases identical to TRBD1. Germline CDR1 and CDR2: SGHTA and FQGTGA. The CDR3 totals 13 residues. V was clipped by 4 bases and J by 5 bases; unmatched bases: 4. The CDR3 region is CASSSTGETEAFF. The CDR3 DNA is TGTGCCAGCAGCTCTACAGGGGAGACTGAAGCTTTCTTT. Full variable domain (missing parts from reference TRBV7-3 and TRBJ1-1): GAGVSQTPSNKVTEKGKYVELRCDPISGHTALYWYRQSLGQGPEFLIYFQGTGAADDSGLPNDRFFAVRPEGSVSTLKIQRTERGDSAVYLCASSSTGETEAFFGQGTRLTVV.

In its sample, this clone was seen a few times. The CDR3 nucleotides are TGTGCCAGCAGTGGGGACTACACTCATACGCAGTATTTT. Protein: CASSGDYTHTQYF. The chain links TRBV2 to TRBJ2-3; 7 bases line up with TRBD2. V was pared by 4 bases and J by 7 bases, with 5 bases of the junction left unmatched. CDR3 size: 13 residues. Looked up from germline, CDR1 is SNHLY and CDR2 is FYNNEI. Together with reference TRBV2 and TRBJ2-3, the CDR3 gives the full variable domain: EPEVTQTPSHQVTQMGQEVILRCVPISNHLYFYWYRQILGQKVEFLVSFYNNEISEKSEIFDDQFSVERPDGSNFTLKIRSTKLEDSAMYFCASSGDYTHTQYFGPGTRLTVL.

The chain has TRBV4-1 and TRBJ1-1; D gene uncertain. Germline-derived CDR1 and CDR2 are MGHRA and YSYEKL. This CDR3 has 13 residues. Trimming stripped 4 bases from V and 4 bases from J, with 10 bases between. CDR3 region: CASSPLSTTEAFF. CDR3 coding DNA: TGCGCCAGCAGCCCGTTGTCGACCACTGAAGCTTTCTTT.

V is TRBV11-2 and J is TRBJ2-5; D not certain. The CDR3 covers 12 residues. V lost 1 base, J lost 1 base, and 1 base lay in between. The V gene's germline CDR1 is SGHAT and CDR2 FQNNGV. This CDR3 is CASSLAQETQYF. In DNA form, the CDR3 reads TGTGCCAGCAGCTTAGCCCAAGAGACCCAGTACTTC.